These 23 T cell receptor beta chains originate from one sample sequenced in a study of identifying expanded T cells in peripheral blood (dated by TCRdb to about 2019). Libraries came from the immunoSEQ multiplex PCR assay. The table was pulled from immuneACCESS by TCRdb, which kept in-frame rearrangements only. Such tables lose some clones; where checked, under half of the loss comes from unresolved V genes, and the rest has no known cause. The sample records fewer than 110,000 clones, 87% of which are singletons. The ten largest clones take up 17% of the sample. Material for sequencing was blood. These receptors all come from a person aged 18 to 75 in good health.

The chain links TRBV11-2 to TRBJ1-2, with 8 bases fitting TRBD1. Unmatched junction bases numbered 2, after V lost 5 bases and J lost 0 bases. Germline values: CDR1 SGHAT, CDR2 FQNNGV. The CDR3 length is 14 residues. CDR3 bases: TGTGCCAGCAGCCTGGACAGGGCTAACTATGGCTACACCTTC. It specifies CASSLDRANYGYTF.

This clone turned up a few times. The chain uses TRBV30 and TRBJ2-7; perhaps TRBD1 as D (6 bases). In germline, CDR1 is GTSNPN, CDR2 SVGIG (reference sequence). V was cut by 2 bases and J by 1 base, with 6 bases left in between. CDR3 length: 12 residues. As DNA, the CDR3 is TGTGCCTGGAGTACAGGGTCCTACGAGCAGTACTTC. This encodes CAWSTGSYEQYF.

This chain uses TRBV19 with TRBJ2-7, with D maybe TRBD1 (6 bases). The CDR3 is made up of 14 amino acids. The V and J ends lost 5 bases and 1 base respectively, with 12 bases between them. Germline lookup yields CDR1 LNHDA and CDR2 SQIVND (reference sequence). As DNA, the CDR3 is TGTGCCAGTAGTTCCAGGGGAAATTCCTACGAGCAGTACTTC. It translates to CASSSRGNSYEQYF.

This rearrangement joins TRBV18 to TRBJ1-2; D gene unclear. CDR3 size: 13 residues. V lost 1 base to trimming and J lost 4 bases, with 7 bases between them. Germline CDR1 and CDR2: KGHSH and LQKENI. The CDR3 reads CASSPQGAYGYTF. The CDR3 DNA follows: TGTGCCAGCTCACCACAGGGAGCCTATGGCTACACCTTC.

The CDR3 protein is CSARTRETQYF. CDR3 in DNA: TGCAGTGCTAGGACTCGGGAGACCCAGTACTTC. The chain joins TRBV20-1 to TRBJ2-5; D gene unclear. The CDR3 is 11 amino acids. Trimming cost V 3 bases and J 5 bases, with 7 bases left between them. Germline V gives CDR1 DFQATT, CDR2 SNEGSKA (reference sequence).

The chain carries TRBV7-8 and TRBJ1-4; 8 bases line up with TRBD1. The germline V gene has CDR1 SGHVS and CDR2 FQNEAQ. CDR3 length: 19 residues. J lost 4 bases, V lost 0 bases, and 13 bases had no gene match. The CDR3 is CASSLAYGRGLNLNEKLFF. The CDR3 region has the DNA TGTGCCAGCAGCTTAGCATACGGCAGGGGGCTCAACCTTAATGAAAAACTGTTTTTT.

The CDR3 spells CASSHGQSSYEQYF. DNA of the CDR3: TGTGCCAGCAGCCACGGACAGAGCTCCTACGAGCAGTACTTC. This chain joins TRBV14 and TRBJ2-7, with D possibly TRBD1 on 6 matching bases. V lost 3 bases and J 0 bases, leaving 9 bases between the germline ends. Germline CDR1 and CDR2: SGHDN and FVKESK. CDR3 length equals 14 residues.

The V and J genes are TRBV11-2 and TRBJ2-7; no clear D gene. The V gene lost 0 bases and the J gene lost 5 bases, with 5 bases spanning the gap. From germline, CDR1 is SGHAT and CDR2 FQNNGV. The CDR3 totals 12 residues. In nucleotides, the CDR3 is TGTGCCAGCAGCTTAGATGCAAACGAGCAGTACTTC. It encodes CASSLDANEQYF.

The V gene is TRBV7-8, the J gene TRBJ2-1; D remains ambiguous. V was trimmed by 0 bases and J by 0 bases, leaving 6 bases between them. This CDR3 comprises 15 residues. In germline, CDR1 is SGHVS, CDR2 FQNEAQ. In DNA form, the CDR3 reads TGTGCCAGCAGCTTAGCGGTTAGCTCCTACAATGAGCAGTTCTTC. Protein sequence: CASSLAVSSYNEQFF.

The CDR3 DNA reads TGTGCCAGCATCGGGAACAAAAACATTCAGTACTTC. Protein product: CASIGNKNIQYF. The J gene is TRBJ2-4, the V gene TRBV7-9, with TRBD2 as a possible D gene (5 bases). The germline CDR1 and CDR2 sequences are SEHNR and FQNEAQ (reference sequence). The length of the CDR3 is 12 residues. V shed 7 bases and J shed 3 bases, with 7 bases lying between them.

The CDR3 region has the DNA TGCGCCAGCAGCTCGGATCAGGGGGGGCCGCCACGAGAGACCCAGTACTTC. Translating it yields CASSSDQGGPPRETQYF. This rearrangement joins TRBV5-1 to TRBJ2-5; either TRBD1 or TRBD2 may supply D (7 bases each). The CDR3 totals 17 residues. Germline values: CDR1 SGHRS, CDR2 YFSETQ. With 3 bases removed from V and 4 bases from J, the gap between germline ends came to 22 bases.

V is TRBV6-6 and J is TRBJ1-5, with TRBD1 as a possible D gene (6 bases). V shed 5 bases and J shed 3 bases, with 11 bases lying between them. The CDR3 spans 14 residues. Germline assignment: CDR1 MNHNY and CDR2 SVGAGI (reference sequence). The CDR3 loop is CASSEDRPNQPQHF. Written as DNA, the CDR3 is TGTGCCAGCAGTGAGGACAGACCCAATCAGCCCCAGCATTTT.

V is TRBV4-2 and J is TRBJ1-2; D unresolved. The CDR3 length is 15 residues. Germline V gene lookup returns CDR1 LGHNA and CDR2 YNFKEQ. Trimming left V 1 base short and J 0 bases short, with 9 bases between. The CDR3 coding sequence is TGTGCCAGCAGCCAAGCACGAGCAGCTAACTATGGCTACACCTTC. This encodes CASSQARAANYGYTF.

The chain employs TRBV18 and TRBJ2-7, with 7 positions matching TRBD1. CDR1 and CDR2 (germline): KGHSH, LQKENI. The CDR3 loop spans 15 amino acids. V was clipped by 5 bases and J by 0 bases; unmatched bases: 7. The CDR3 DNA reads TGTGCCAGCTCAGCCGCGACAGGGTCCTCCTACGAGCAGTACTTC. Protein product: CASSAATGSSYEQYF. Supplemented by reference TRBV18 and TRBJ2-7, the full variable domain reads NAGVMQNPRHLVRRRGQEARLRCSPMKGHSHVYWYRQLPEEGLKFMVYLQKENIIDESGMPKERFSAEFPKEGPSILRIQQVVRGDSAAYFCASSAATGSSYEQYFGPGTRLTVT.

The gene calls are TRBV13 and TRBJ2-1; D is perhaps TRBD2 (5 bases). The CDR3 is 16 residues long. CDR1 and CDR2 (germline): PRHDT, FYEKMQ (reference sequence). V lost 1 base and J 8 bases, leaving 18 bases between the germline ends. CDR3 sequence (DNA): TGTGCCAGCAGCTTAGCTGCTAGCCTCCATCGGGATGAGCAGTTCTTC. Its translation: CASSLAASLHRDEQFF.

This CDR3 is CAIRSASGVLDTQYF. In DNA form, the CDR3 reads TGTGCCATCAGATCCGCGAGTGGGGTTTTAGATACGCAGTATTTT. The V and J genes are TRBV10-3 and TRBJ2-3; no firm D call. The CDR3 contains 15 residues. V was cut by 6 bases and J by 5 bases, with 18 bases left in between. Per germline, CDR1 ENHRY and CDR2 SYGVKD.

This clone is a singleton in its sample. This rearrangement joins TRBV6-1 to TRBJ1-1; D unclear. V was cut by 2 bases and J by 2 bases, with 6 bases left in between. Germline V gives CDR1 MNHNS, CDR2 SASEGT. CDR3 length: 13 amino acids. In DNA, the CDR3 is TGTGCCAGCAGTGAACGGTCTAACACTGAAGCTTTCTTT. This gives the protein CASSERSNTEAFF.

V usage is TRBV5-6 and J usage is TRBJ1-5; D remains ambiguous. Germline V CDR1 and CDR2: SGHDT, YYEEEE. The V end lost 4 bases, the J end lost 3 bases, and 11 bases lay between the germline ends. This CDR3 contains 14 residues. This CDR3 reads CASSQDGPNQPQHF. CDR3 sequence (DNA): TGTGCCAGCAGCCAGGACGGACCCAATCAGCCCCAGCATTTT.

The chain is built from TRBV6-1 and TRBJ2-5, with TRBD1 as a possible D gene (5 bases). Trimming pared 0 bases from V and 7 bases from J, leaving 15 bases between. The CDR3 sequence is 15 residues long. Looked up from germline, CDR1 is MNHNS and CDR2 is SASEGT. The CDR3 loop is CASSEARQGPRTQYF. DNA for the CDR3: TGTGCCAGCAGTGAAGCGCGTCAGGGCCCGAGGACCCAGTACTTC.

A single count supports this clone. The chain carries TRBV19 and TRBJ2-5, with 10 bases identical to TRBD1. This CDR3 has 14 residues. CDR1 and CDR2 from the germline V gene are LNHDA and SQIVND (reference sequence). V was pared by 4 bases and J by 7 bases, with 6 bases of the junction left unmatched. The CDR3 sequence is CASSRGTGEGTQYF. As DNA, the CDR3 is TGTGCCAGTAGTAGAGGGACAGGGGAGGGGACCCAGTACTTC.

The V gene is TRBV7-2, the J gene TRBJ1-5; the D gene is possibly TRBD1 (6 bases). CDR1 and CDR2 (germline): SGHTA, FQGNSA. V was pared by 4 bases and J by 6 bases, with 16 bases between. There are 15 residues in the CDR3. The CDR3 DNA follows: TGTGCCAGCAGCTCTGGAGGGGGTATAGGTCAGCCCCAGCATTTT. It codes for CASSSGGGIGQPQHF.

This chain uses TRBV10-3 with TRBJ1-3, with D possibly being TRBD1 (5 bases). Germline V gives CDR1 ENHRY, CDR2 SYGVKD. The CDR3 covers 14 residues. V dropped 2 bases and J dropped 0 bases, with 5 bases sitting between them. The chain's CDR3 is CAISERGSGNTIYF. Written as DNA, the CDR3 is TGTGCCATCAGTGAGAGGGGCTCTGGAAACACCATATATTTT.

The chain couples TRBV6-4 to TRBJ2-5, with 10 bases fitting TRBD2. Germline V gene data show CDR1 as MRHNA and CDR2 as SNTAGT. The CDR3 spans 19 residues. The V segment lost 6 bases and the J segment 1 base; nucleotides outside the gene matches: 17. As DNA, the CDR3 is TGTGCCAGCAGCGAGGTCGAGTTAGCGGGGGGCACCCTCCAAGAGACCCAGTACTTC. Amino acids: CASSEVELAGGTLQETQYF.